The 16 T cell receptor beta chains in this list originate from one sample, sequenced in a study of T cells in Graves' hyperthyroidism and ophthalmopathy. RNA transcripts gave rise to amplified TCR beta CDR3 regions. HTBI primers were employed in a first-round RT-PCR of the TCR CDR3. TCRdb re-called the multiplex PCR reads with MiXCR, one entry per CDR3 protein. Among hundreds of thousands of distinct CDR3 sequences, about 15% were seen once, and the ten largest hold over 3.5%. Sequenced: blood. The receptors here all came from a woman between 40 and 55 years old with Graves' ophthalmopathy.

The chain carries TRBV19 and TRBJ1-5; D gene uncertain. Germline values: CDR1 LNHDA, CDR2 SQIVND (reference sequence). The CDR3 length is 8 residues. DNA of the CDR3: TGTTTTAATCAGCCCCAGCATTTT. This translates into CFNQPQHF. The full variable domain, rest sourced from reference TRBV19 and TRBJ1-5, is DGGITQSPKYLFRKEGQNVTLSCEQNLNHDAMYWYRQDPGQGLRLIYYSQIVNDFQKGDIAEGYSVSREKKESFPLTVTSAQKNPTAFYLCFNQPQHFGDGTRLSIL.

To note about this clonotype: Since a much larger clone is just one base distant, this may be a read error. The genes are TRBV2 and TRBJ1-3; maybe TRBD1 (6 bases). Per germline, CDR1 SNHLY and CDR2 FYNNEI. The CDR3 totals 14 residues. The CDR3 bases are TGTGCCAGCAATAACAGGGTGTCTGGAAACAACATATATTTT. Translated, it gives CASNNRVSGNNIYF.

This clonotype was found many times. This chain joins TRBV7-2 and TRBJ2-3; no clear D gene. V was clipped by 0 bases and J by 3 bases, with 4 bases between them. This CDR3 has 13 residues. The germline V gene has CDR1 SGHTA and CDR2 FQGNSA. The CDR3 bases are TGTGCCAGCAGCTTAGCCCGAACAGATACGCAGTATTTT. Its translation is CASSLARTDTQYF.

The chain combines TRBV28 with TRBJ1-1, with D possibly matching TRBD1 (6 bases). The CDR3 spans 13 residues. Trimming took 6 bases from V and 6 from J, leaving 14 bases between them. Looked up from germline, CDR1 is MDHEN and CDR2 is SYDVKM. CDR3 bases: TGTGCCAGCAGACCCACAGGGCCCCCTGAAGCTTTCTTT. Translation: CASRPTGPPEAFF.

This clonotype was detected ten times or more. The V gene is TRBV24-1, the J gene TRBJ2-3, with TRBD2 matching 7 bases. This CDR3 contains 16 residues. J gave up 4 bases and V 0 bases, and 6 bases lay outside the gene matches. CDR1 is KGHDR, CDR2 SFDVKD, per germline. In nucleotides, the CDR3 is TGTGCCACCAGTGATTTGACGGCGGGAGACTCAGATACGCAGTATTTT. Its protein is CATSDLTAGDSDTQYF.

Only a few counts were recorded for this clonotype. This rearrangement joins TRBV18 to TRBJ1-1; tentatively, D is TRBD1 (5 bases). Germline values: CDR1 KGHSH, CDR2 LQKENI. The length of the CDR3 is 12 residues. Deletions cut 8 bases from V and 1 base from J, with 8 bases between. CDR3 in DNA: TGTGCCAGCGTCGGGGGGAACACTGAAGCTTTCTTT. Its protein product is CASVGGNTEAFF. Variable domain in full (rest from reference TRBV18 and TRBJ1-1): NAGVMQNPRHLVRRRGQEARLRCSPMKGHSHVYWYRQLPEEGLKFMVYLQKENIIDESGMPKERFSAEFPKEGPSILRIQQVVRGDSAAYFCASVGGNTEAFFGQGTRLTVV.

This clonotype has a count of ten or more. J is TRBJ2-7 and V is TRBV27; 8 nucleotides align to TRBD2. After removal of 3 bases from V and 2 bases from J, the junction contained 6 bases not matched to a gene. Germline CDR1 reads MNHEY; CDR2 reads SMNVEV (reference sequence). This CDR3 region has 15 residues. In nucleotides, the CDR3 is TGTGCCAGCAGTTTGGCGGGGGGCGCGACCTACGAGCAGTACTTC. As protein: CASSLAGGATYEQYF.

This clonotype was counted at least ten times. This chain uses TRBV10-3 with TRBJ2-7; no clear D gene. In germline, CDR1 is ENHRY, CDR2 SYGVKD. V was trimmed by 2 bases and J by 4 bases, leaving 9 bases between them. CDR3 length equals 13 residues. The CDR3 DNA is TGTGCCATCAGTGAGGAGGACGGGTACGAGCAGTACTTC. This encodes CAISEEDGYEQYF.

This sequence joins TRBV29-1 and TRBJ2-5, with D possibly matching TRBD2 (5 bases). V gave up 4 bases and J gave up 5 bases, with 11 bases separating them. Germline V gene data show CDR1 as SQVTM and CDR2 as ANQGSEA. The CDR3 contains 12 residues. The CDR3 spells CSVVGSTETQYF. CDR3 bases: TGCAGCGTTGTAGGGAGCACGGAGACCCAGTACTTC.

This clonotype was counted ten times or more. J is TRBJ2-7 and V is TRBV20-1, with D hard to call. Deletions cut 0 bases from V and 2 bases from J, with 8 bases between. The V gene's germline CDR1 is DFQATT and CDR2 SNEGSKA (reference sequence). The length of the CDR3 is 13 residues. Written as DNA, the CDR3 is TGCAGTGCTAGAGAGACTCGGGCCTACGAGCAGTACTTC. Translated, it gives CSARETRAYEQYF.

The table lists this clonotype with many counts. CDR3 coding DNA: TGTGCCAGCCGGGGACAGGGGCGATACGAGCAGTACTTC. Its translation is CASRGQGRYEQYF. V gene TRBV6-1 combines with J gene TRBJ2-7; 10 nucleotides agree with TRBD1. Losses at the gene ends were 8 bases for V and 4 bases for J; bases not matched to a gene: 5. Germline CDR1 and CDR2: MNHNS and SASEGT. The CDR3 is made up of 13 amino acids.

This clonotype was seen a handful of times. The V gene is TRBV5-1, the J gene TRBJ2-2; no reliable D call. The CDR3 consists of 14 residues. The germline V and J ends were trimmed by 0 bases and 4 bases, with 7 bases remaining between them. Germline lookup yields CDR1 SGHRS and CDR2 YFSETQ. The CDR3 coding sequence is TGCGCCAGCAGCTTGGCCGGGTTCACCGGGGAGCTGTTTTTT. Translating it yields CASSLAGFTGELFF.

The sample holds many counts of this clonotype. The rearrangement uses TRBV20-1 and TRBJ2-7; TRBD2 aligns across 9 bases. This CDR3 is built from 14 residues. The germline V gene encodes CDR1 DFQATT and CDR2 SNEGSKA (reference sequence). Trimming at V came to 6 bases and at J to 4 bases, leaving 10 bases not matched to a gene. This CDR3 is CSAGSSGRGYEQYF. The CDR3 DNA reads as TGCAGTGCCGGTAGTAGCGGGAGAGGATACGAGCAGTACTTC.

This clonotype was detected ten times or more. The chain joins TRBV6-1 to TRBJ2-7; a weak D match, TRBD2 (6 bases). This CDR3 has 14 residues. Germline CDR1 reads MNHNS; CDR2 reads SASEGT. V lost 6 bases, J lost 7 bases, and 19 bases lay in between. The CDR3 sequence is CASSPSAALIEQYF. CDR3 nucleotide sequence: TGTGCCAGCAGCCCTAGCGCTGCTCTTATTGAGCAGTACTTC.

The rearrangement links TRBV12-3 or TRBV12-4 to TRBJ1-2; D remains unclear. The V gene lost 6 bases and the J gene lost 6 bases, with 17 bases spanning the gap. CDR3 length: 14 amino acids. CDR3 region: CASSFLDRFNGYTF. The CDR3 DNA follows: TGTGCCAGCAGCTTTCTCGACCGCTTCAATGGCTACACCTTC.

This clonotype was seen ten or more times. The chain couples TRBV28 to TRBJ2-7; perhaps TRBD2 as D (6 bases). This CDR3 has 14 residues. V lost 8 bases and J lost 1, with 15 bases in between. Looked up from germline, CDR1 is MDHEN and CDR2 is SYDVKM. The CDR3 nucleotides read TGTGCCAGCCTTACTCCGGGGGAATCCTACGAGCAGTACTTC. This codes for CASLTPGESYEQYF.